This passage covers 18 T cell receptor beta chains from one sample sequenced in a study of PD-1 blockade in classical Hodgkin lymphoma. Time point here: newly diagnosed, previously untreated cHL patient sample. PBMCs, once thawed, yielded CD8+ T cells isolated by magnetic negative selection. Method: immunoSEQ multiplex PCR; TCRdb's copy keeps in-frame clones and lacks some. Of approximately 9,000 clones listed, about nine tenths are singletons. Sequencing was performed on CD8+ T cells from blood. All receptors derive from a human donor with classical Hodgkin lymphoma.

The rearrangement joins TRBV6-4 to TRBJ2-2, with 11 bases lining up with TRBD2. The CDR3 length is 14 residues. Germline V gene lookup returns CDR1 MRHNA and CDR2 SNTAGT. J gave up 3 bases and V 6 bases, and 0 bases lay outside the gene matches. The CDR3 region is CASRGLADTGELFF. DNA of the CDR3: TGTGCCAGCAGGGGACTAGCGGACACCGGGGAGCTGTTTTTT.

The CDR3 spells CASSLNSYEQYF. CDR3 bases: TGTGCCAGCAGTTTAAACTCCTACGAGCAGTACTTC. The chain uses TRBV7-9 and TRBJ2-7; no clear D gene. The CDR3 spans 12 residues. V was trimmed by 6 bases and J by 0 bases, leaving 6 bases between them. Germline loops: CDR1 SEHNR, CDR2 FQNEAQ (reference sequence).

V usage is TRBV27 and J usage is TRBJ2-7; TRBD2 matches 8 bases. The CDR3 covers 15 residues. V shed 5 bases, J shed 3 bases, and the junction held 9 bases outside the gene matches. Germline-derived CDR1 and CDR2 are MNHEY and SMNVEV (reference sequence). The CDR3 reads CASSKIAGSVYEQYF. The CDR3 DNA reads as TGTGCCAGCAGTAAAATAGCGGGATCGGTCTACGAGCAGTACTTC.

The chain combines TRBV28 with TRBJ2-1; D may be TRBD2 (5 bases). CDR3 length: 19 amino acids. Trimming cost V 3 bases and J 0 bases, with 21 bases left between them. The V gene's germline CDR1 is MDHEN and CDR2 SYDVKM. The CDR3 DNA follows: TGTGCCAGCAGTTTCCCCGGTGGTAGCGAGCCGAGCTCCTACAATGAGCAGTTCTTC. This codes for CASSFPGGSEPSSYNEQFF. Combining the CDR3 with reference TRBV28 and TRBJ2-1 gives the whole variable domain DVKVTQSSRYLVKRTGEKVFLECVQDMDHENMFWYRQDPGLGLRLIYFSYDVKMKEKGDIPEGYSVSREKKERFSLILESASTNQTSMYLCASSFPGGSEPSSYNEQFFGPGTRLTVL.

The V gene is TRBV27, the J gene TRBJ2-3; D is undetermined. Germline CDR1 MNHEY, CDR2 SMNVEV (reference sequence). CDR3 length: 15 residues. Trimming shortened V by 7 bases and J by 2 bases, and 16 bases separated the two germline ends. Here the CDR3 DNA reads TGTGCCAGCAAGTTTACCCGACTGATCACAGATACGCAGTATTTT. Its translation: CASKFTRLITDTQYF.

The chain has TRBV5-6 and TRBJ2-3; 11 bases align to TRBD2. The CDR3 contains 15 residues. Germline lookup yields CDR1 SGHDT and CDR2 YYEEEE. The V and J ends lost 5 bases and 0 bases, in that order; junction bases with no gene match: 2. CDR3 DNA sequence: TGTGCCAGCAGTAGGACTAGCGGGAGCACAGATACGCAGTATTTT. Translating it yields CASSRTSGSTDTQYF.

The CDR3 region has the DNA TGTGCCAGCAGCTCAATTGGGGGACACCAGTACTTC. It encodes CASSSIGGHQYF. This chain joins TRBV5-6 and TRBJ2-7; possibly TRBD1 for D (6 bases). With 3 bases removed from V and 10 bases from J, the gap between germline ends came to 14 bases. This CDR3 has 12 residues. The germline CDR1 and CDR2 sequences are SGHDT and YYEEEE.

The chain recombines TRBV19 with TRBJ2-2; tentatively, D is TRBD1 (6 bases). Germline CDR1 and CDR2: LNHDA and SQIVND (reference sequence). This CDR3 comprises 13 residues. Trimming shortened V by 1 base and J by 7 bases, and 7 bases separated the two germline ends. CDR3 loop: CASSIGRGGELFF. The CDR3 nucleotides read TGTGCCAGTAGTATAGGCAGGGGCGGGGAGCTGTTTTTT.

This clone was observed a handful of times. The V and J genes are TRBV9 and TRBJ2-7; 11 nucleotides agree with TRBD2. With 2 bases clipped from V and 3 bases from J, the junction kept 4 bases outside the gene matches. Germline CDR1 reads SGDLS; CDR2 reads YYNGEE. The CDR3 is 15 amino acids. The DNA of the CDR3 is TGTGCCAGCAGCGTTAGCGGGAGGGGTGACTACGAGCAGTACTTC. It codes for CASSVSGRGDYEQYF.

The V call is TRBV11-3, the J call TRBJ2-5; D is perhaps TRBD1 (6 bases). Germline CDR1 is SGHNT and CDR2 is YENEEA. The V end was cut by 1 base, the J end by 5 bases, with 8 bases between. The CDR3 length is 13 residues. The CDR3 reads CASSLAGDETQYF. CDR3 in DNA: TGTGCCAGCAGCTTAGCAGGGGATGAGACCCAGTACTTC.

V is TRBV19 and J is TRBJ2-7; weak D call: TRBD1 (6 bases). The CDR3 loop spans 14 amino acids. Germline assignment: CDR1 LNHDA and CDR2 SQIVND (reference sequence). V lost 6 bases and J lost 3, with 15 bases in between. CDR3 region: CASSQPGHYYEQYF. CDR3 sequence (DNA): TGTGCCAGTAGCCAACCGGGACATTACTACGAGCAGTACTTC.

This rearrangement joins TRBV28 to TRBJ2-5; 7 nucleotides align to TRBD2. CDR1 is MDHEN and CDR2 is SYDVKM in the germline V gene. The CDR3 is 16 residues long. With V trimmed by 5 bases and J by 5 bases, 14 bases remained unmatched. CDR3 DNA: TGTGCCAGCAGTGGGGCCGGGACTACGGTCTGGGAGACCCAGTACTTC. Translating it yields CASSGAGTTVWETQYF.

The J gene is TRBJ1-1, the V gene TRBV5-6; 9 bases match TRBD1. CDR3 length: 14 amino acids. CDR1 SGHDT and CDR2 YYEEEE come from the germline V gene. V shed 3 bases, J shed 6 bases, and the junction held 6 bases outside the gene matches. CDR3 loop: CASSSGTGMAEAFF. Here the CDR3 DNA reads TGTGCCAGCAGCTCCGGGACAGGGATGGCTGAAGCTTTCTTT.

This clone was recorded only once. This CDR3 reads CASSTGGPYSPLHF. As DNA, the CDR3 is TGTGCCAGCAGTACAGGGGGCCCCTATTCACCCCTCCACTTT. V usage is TRBV27 and J usage is TRBJ1-6; 9 bases match TRBD1. The CDR3 sequence is 14 residues long. The V segment lost 5 bases and the J segment 8 bases; nucleotides outside the gene matches: 4. CDR1 is MNHEY, CDR2 SMNVEV, per germline (reference sequence).

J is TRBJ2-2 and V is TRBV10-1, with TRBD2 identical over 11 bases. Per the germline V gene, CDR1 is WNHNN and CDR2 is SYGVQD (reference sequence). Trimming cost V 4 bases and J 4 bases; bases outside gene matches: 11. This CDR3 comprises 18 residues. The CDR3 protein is CASSAELAGERGTGELFF. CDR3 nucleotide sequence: TGCGCCAGCAGTGCCGAACTAGCGGGAGAACGGGGCACCGGGGAGCTGTTTTTT.

CDR3 residues: CASSELLGAGGNEQFF. The CDR3, as DNA: TGTGCCAGCAGTGAACTCTTAGGGGCAGGGGGCAATGAGCAGTTCTTC. The V gene is TRBV6-1, the J gene TRBJ2-1; TRBD1 matches 7 bases. This CDR3 has 16 amino acids. CDR1 MNHNS and CDR2 SASEGT come from the germline V gene. Trimming at V came to 2 bases and at J to 6 bases, leaving 10 bases not matched to a gene.

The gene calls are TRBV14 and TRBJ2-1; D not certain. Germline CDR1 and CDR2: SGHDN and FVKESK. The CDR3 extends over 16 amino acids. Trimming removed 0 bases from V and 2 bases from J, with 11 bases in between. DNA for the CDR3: TGTGCCAGCAGCCAAGATCGCCTACTTACCTACAATGAGCAGTTCTTC. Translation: CASSQDRLLTYNEQFF.

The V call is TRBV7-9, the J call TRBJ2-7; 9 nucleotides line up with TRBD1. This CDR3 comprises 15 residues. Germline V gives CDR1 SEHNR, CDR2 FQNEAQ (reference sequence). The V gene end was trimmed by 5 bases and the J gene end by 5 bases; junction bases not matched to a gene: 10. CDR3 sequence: CASSRTGTGSDEQYF. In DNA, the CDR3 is TGTGCCAGCAGCAGAACCGGGACAGGGTCCGACGAGCAGTACTTC.